The sequence of this T cell receptor (beta chain) was determined in a study of blood T cells in healthy people across ages. As for the study in general: Template switching recovered approximately one barcoded beta molecule for every two T cells.

Study-wide points: The fall in TCR beta diversity per million T cells was roughly linear with age.

A sample-barcoded 5' primer and a J-beta primer mix were used in a second PCR of roughly 6 to 11 cycles. Sequencing yielded, for each sample, at least 3 million paired-end reads carrying CDR3. TCRdb analysed the 5' RACE reads with MiXCR anew, one entry per CDR3 protein. The table shows 800,000 to 1,000,000 distinct CDR3 sequences, with about 48% occurring only once. This clonotype was seen at least ten times. Its antigen is not identified. This CDR3 comprises 13 residues. Per the germline V gene, CDR1 is SQVTM and CDR2 is ANQGSEA. Sequences were obtained from blood. J is TRBJ2-5 and V is TRBV29-1, with a possible D match to TRBD1 (7 bases). This receptor was taken from a man aged 30 to 45 in good health. The CDR3 spells CRQRQGGEETQYF. CDR3 nucleotide sequence: TGCAGGCAGAGACAGGGAGGCGAGGAGACCCAGTACTTC.